This T cell receptor beta chain was sequenced for a study of regulatory T cells in long-lasting Graves disease. The time point: newly diagnosed GD, antithyroid drugs for less than 3 months. The TCR library was prepared using RNA isolated from PBMCs. The authors built TCR beta libraries using iRepertoire HTBI primers and Arm-PCR of CDR3 regions. Original handling: Overall, samples carried more than 55 TRBV and 15 or so TRBJ segments. TCRdb re-called the multiplex PCR reads with MiXCR, one entry per CDR3 protein. These V and J calls originate from TCRdb's pipeline instead of the authors' own analysis. Of some 410,000 distinct CDR3 sequences listed, roughly 17% were seen once; the top ten hold around 10%. Trimming removed 6 bases from V and 3 bases from J; junction bases left unmatched: 7. Germline values: CDR1 SQVTM, CDR2 ANQGSEA. The CDR3 is 13 residues long. The same data also went into a second study, on T cells in Graves' hyperthyroidism and ophthalmopathy.

The chain employs TRBV29-1 and TRBJ2-5; 7 bases agree with TRBD2. Specimen: peripheral blood mononuclear cells (PBMCs), collected at new diagnosis, from a patient treated with antithyroid drugs. The sequence was collected from a woman aged 30 to 39 with Graves disease. CDR3 nucleotides: TGCAGCGTGGCCGGGACTACGGAAGAGACCCAGTACTTC. As protein: CSVAGTTEETQYF.